This T cell receptor beta chain comes out of a study of blood T cells in healthy people across ages. Overall study findings and caveats: Getting older went along with TCR beta diversity per million T cells dropping roughly linearly.

A second PCR, run for roughly 7 to 12 cycles, used a sample-barcoded 5' primer plus a J-beta primer mix. TCRdb recomputed calls from the 5' RACE reads with MiXCR, one row per CDR3 protein. The table lists about 1.1 million distinct CDR3 sequences, around two fifths of them singletons. The CDR3 runs 17 residues. Per the germline V gene, CDR1 is MGHRA and CDR2 is YSYEKL. With 2 bases clipped from V and 7 bases from J, the junction kept 12 bases outside the gene matches. This clonotype was seen more than once but under ten times. Its matching antigen is unknown. Sequencing input: blood. The receptor was derived from a man between 18 and 29 years old in good health. This rearrangement joins TRBV4-1 to TRBJ2-1; 9 positions match TRBD2. This chain's CDR3 is CASSQKSGGPLGNEQFF. CDR3 coding DNA: TGCGCCAGCAGCCAAAAGAGCGGGGGGCCTTTGGGAAATGAGCAGTTCTTC.